This entry is about one TCR beta chain. Antigen specificity is unknown. The J segment lost 8 bases and the V segment lost 5 bases, leaving 16 bases of the junction unmatched. CDR1 and CDR2 (germline): MNHEY, SMNVEV (reference sequence). CDR3 length: 17 residues. Each donor gave one heparinised blood draw averaging around 120 mL. These data come from a study of beta chain features in type 1 diabetes. Study overall: Sorted cells, roughly 98,000,000 in number, were examined across all samples.

Study-level findings and limits: Reads derived from cDNA could over-represent cells showing high TCR expression. Type 1 diabetes patients had moderately but significantly shorter TCRB CDR3s in all four CD4+ subsets. A greater similarity of naive, central memory and Treg TCRB repertoires was seen among patients than among healthy donors.

Expressed TCRB transcripts got sequenced, as all isolated RNA was reverse transcribed. Method: immunoSEQ multiplex PCR; TCRdb's copy keeps in-frame clones and lacks some. The sample holds about 150,000 clones, around 10% seen once. This rearrangement joins TRBV27 to TRBJ2-1; 9 bases map to TRBD2. The source of this sequence is a young man with type 1 diabetes. Input material: central memory CD4+ T cells from blood. The CDR3 bases are TGTGCCAGCAGTCACTTCTGGGGTAGCGGGAGTACATATGAGCAGTTCTTC. As protein: CASSHFWGSGSTYEQFF.